These 12 T cell receptor beta chains originate from one sample sequenced in a study of blood T cell repertoires in COVID-19. Profiling relied on immunoSEQ multiplex PCR, and the TCRdb table lists in-frame clones only, not all of them. Of 300,000 to 400,000 clones listed, roughly 90% were seen once; the top ten hold approximately 1%. The sample consisted of PBMCs or T cells enriched from blood (not recorded which). The receptor set was obtained from a woman aged 25 to 39 who had recovered from COVID-19.

The chain recombines TRBV13 with TRBJ1-6; 7 nucleotides match TRBD1. Unmatched junction bases numbered 3, after V lost 1 base and J lost 9 bases. The CDR3 length is 14 residues. The germline gives CDR1 PRHDT, CDR2 FYEKMQ (reference sequence). The CDR3, as DNA: TGTGCCAGCAGCTTAGACAGGGGAGGTTCACCCCTCCACTTT. Translating gives CASSLDRGGSPLHF.

This chain uses TRBV5-1 with TRBJ1-1, with TRBD1 matching over 11 bases. The CDR3 loop spans 17 amino acids. V lost 5 bases and J lost 3; bases outside the gene matches: 12. Germline CDR1 is SGHRS and CDR2 is YFSETQ. The CDR3 loop is CASRHSGTGGGYTEAFF. DNA for the CDR3: TGCGCCAGCAGACACTCCGGGACAGGGGGAGGGTACACTGAAGCTTTCTTT.

Here the CDR3 reads CASSPTGNSNQPQHF. In DNA, the CDR3 is TGTGCCAGCTCACCGACAGGGAATAGCAATCAGCCCCAGCATTTT. The V and J genes are TRBV18 and TRBJ1-5, with TRBD1 matching over 7 bases. The CDR3 spans 15 residues. The germline CDR1 and CDR2 sequences are KGHSH and LQKENI. V lost 3 bases and J lost 0; bases outside the gene matches: 2.

This clone has just a few counts. A read error may explain this, as a much larger clone is one base away. The chain employs TRBV25-1 and TRBJ2-7; D not certain. The V end was cut by 5 bases, the J end by 1 base, with 3 bases between. The CDR3 extends over 11 amino acids. Germline assignment: CDR1 MGHDK and CDR2 SYGVNS. CDR3 DNA sequence: TGTGCCAGCAGTTCTTCCTACGAGCAGTACTTC. It is translated as CASSSSYEQYF.

In its sample, this clone was seen once. V gene TRBV4-1 combines with J gene TRBJ2-7; 7 nucleotides agree with TRBD1. Germline CDR1 MGHRA, CDR2 YSYEKL. The trim removed 3 bases at V and 5 bases at J, leaving 7 bases unmatched. This CDR3 region has 14 residues. As DNA, the CDR3 is TGCGCCAGCAGCCAGCCGGACAGGTTAGACGAGCAGTACTTC. Protein product: CASSQPDRLDEQYF.

The chain employs TRBV12-3 or TRBV12-4 and TRBJ2-1; D not certain. CDR3 length: 11 residues. With 6 bases removed from V and 6 bases from J, the gap between germline ends came to 6 bases. CDR3 in amino acids: CASSPRNEQFF. For the CDR3, the DNA is TGTGCCAGCAGCCCCCGCAATGAGCAGTTCTTC.

The rearrangement uses TRBV5-1 and TRBJ1-2, with D tentatively TRBD1 (5 bases). This CDR3 has 14 residues. The germline CDR1 and CDR2 sequences are SGHRS and YFSETQ. V gave up 4 bases and J gave up 3 bases, with 13 bases separating them. The CDR3 reads CASSLGGVDYGYTF. CDR3 in DNA: TGCGCCAGCAGCCTCGGGGGGGTGGACTATGGCTACACCTTC.

The chain has TRBV7-7 and TRBJ2-7; tentatively, D is TRBD1 (5 bases). V gave up 4 bases and J gave up 6 bases, with 13 bases separating them. The germline V gene encodes CDR1 SSHAT and CDR2 FNYEAQ (reference sequence). The CDR3 extends over 13 amino acids. The CDR3 DNA is TGTGCCAGCAGCTCCGAAGACAGAGCCGAGCAGTACTTC. Translating it yields CASSSEDRAEQYF. The complete variable domain, with remaining parts taken from reference TRBV7-7 and TRBJ2-7, reads GAGVSQSPRYKVTKRGQDVTLRCDPISSHATLYWYQQALGQGPEFLTYFNYEAQPDKSGLPSDRFSAERPEGSISTLTIQRTEQRDSAMYRCASSSEDRAEQYFGPGTRLTVT.

This clone was seen only once. The chain employs TRBV19 and TRBJ2-3; TRBD1 matches at 7 bases. The CDR3 is 14 residues long. The germline gives CDR1 LNHDA, CDR2 SQIVND (reference sequence). V lost 4 bases and J lost 1; bases outside the gene matches: 2. CDR3 nucleotide sequence: TGTGCCAGTAGTAGTACAGGGGGCACAGATACGCAGTATTTT. Amino acid sequence: CASSSTGGTDTQYF.

The table lists this clone with a few counts. The chain couples TRBV10-3 to TRBJ1-1, with 7 bases lining up with TRBD1. This CDR3 has 15 residues. Germline values: CDR1 ENHRY, CDR2 SYGVKD. The J segment lost 2 bases and the V segment lost 4 bases, leaving 7 bases of the junction unmatched. The CDR3 reads CAISVPGQTNTEAFF. The CDR3 region has the DNA TGTGCCATCAGTGTTCCGGGACAGACAAACACTGAAGCTTTCTTT.

The V and J genes are TRBV30 and TRBJ1-5; D might be TRBD1 (5 bases). V gave up 1 base and J gave up 0 bases, with 13 bases separating them. The germline V gene encodes CDR1 GTSNPN and CDR2 SVGIG (reference sequence). This CDR3 has 16 amino acids. The CDR3: CAWSAIQGGSNQPQHF. The DNA for the CDR3 is TGTGCCTGGAGTGCAATCCAGGGCGGTAGCAATCAGCCCCAGCATTTT.

The chain is built from TRBV5-1 and TRBJ1-4; D is undetermined. The CDR3 length is 14 residues. From germline, CDR1 is SGHRS and CDR2 YFSETQ. The ends were cut back, 0 bases at V and 7 bases at J, with 10 bases in the middle. The CDR3 DNA follows: TGCGCCAGCAGCTTGGGTTCTACGGGTGAAAAACTGTTTTTT. This encodes CASSLGSTGEKLFF.